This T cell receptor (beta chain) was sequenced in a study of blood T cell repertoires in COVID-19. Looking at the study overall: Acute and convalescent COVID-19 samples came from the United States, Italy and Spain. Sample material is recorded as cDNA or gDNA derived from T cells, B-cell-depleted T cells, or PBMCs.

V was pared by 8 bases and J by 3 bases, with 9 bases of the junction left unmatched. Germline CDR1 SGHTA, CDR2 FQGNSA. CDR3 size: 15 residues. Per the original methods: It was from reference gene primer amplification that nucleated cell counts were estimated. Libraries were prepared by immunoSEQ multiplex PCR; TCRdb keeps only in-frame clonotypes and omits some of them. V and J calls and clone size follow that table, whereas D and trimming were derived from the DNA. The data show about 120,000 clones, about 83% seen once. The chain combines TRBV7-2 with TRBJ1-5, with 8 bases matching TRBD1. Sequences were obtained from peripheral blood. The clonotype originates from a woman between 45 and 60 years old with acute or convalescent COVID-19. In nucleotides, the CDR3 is TGTGCCAGCTCCACGACAGGGGATCACAATCAGCCCCAGCATTTT. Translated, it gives CASSTTGDHNQPQHF.